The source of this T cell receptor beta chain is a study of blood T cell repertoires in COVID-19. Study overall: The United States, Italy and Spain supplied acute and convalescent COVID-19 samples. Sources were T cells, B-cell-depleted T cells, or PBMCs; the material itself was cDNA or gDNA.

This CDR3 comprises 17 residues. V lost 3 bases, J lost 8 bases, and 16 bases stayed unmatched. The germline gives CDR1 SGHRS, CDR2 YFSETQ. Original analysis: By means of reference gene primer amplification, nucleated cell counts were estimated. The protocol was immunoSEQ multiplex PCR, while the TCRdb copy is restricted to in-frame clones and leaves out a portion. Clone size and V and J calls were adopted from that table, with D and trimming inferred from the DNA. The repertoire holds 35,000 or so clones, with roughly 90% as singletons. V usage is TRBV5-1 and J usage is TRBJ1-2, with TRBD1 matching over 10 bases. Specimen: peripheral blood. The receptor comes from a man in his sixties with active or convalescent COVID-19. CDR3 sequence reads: CASSSDPGQGSMRGYTF. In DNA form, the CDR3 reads TGCGCCAGCAGCTCGGACCCGGGACAGGGGAGTATGCGGGGCTACACCTTC.